Detailed here is one T cell receptor (beta chain). Which antigen it targets is not known. Base quality data are lacking; no much larger clone is found one base away. This record belongs to a study of blood T cell repertoires in COVID-19 (dated by TCRdb to the early 2020s). About the study as a whole: Samples covering the acute and convalescent phases of COVID-19 were provided by collaborators in the United States, Italy and Spain. A de-identified subject ID, COVID-19 status, age in years and sex were almost always included in the sample metadata. The dataset comprised deeply sampled blood TCRbeta repertoires from subjects exposed to, actively infected with, or recovered from COVID-19. Where available, HLA class I and class II types were obtained from metadata supplied by the sample provider rather than from assay-based typing. The prospective study material was composed of cDNA or gDNA derived from T cells, B-cell-depleted T cells, or PBMCs. The repertoires were released in a freely available public database meant as a resource for research on the immune response to SARS-CoV-2. The samples were drawn from the first 160 participants of the ongoing ImmuneRACE study and from 950 to 1,500 subjects provided by 6 global collaborators. General conclusions and limits of the study: Clinical and demographic metadata were provided uncurated, with the amount varying by source and participant.

The immunoSEQ Assay, a bias-controlled multiplex PCR, was used to amplify TCRbeta CDR3 regions from genomic DNA. The study's processing was this. The number of nucleated cells in each sample was estimated by amplification of reference gene primers within the assay. To quantify the absolute abundance of each unique TCRbeta CDR3 rearrangement, sequence reads were collapsed and filtered. For each sample, productive Simpson clonality was calculated by taking the square root of Simpson's diversity index across productive rearrangements. Sourced from immuneACCESS, this table was stored by TCRdb with only in-frame sequences that have V and J called. A share of the clones is absent; for the studies checked, an unresolved V gene accounts for under half, and the remainder has no known explanation. The DNA gave D and trimming, while V, J and clone size come from that table. Recorded for this sample are about 70,000 clones; about three quarters of them occurred a single time. The biggest ten clones account for around 27% of the sample.

Trimming takes 0 bases from V and 3 bases from J, and the germline ends sit 17 bases apart. CDR1 and CDR2 (LNHDA, SQIVND) derive from the germline V gene (reference sequence). The CDR3 measures 17 amino acids from cysteine to phenylalanine. Of the read, only the CDR3 DNA is kept; its 51 bases are in frame from base 1. Each collaborating institution followed its own protocols to collect whole blood in K2EDTA tubes. For TCRbeta analysis, collaborators shipped samples as frozen whole blood, isolated PBMCs, or DNA extracted from either of those sample types. Sequenced: peripheral blood. This TCR was sampled from a woman aged 80 or over with active or convalescent COVID-19. The rearranged segments are TRBV19 and TRBJ1-2, and perhaps TRBD1 as D gene, on 5 matching bases. Here the CDR3 is given as CASSIDLVRAQYYGYTF. The DNA reads as follows: TGTGCCAGTAGTATAGATCTGGTCAGGGCCCAATACTATGGCTACACCTTC.